These 31 T cell receptor beta chains share one sample of origin, sequenced in a study of blood T cell repertoires in COVID-19. Profiling relied on immunoSEQ multiplex PCR, and the TCRdb table lists in-frame clones only, not all of them. The sample records some 120,000 clones, around nine tenths being singletons. Sample: peripheral blood. The receptor set was obtained from a man in his fifties or sixties with active COVID-19.

The chain carries TRBV14 and TRBJ1-1, with a possible D match to TRBD1 (6 bases). The CDR3 consists of 13 residues. V lost 3 bases to trimming and J lost 11 bases, with 16 bases between them. The germline V gene has CDR1 SGHDN and CDR2 FVKESK. CDR3 sequence: CASSQGNDRRAFF. In DNA form, the CDR3 reads TGTGCCAGCAGCCAGGGTAACGACAGGAGGGCTTTCTTT.

This chain uses TRBV27 with TRBJ2-5; tentatively, D is TRBD1 (5 bases). Trimming stripped 1 base from V and 0 bases from J, with 12 bases between. Germline-derived CDR1 and CDR2 are MNHEY and SMNVEV (reference sequence). The length of the CDR3 is 16 residues. The CDR3 reads CASSLFPGPYQETQYF. CDR3 DNA: TGTGCCAGCAGTTTATTCCCAGGGCCGTACCAAGAGACCCAGTACTTC.

The J gene is TRBJ2-7, the V gene TRBV7-2; a possible D gene is TRBD1 (6 bases). This CDR3 has 16 residues. Trimming took off 4 bases at V and 3 bases at J, with 19 bases between the two ends. CDR1 SGHTA and CDR2 FQGNSA come from the germline V gene. The CDR3 loop reads CASSYTAGTPSYEQYV. CDR3 in DNA: TGTGCCAGCAGCTATACTGCCGGGACACCCAGCTACGAGCAGTACGTC.

The rearrangement uses TRBV6-6 and TRBJ2-1; D gene unclear. This CDR3 spans 16 amino acids. V dropped 2 bases and J dropped 0 bases, with 11 bases sitting between them. Germline lookup yields CDR1 MNHNY and CDR2 SVGAGI (reference sequence). This CDR3 reads CASSYMAASSYNEQFF. The CDR3 DNA sequence: TGTGCCAGCAGTTACATGGCTGCAAGCTCCTACAATGAGCAGTTCTTC.

The rearrangement links TRBV5-6 to TRBJ1-2, with TRBD1 as a possible D gene (6 bases). With 3 bases removed from V and 5 bases from J, the gap between germline ends came to 14 bases. This CDR3 spans 14 amino acids. Germline loops: CDR1 SGHDT, CDR2 YYEEEE. DNA for the CDR3: TGTGCCAGCAGCTCAAGAACAGGGAGTTATGGCTACACCTTC. Amino acid sequence: CASSSRTGSYGYTF.

This rearrangement joins TRBV7-9 to TRBJ1-2; weak D call: TRBD1 (5 bases). The length of the CDR3 is 15 residues. Germline CDR1 and CDR2: SEHNR and FQNEAQ (reference sequence). Between the trimmed V and J ends, which lost 5 bases and 6 bases, there was a span of 19 bases. The CDR3 sequence is CASSINRPGVDGYTF. Here the CDR3 DNA reads TGTGCCAGCAGCATAAACAGGCCGGGTGTTGATGGCTACACCTTC.

The chain employs TRBV11-2 and TRBJ2-5, with TRBD1 matching over 8 bases. After removal of 6 bases from V and 5 bases from J, the junction contained 14 bases not matched to a gene. CDR1 and CDR2 (germline): SGHAT, FQNNGV. The CDR3 runs 16 residues. CDR3 bases: TGTGCCAGCAGAGAAACCCCACAGGGGGTATATGAGACCCAGTACTTC. This encodes CASRETPQGVYETQYF. Based on the CDR3 plus reference TRBV11-2 and TRBJ2-5, the full variable domain is EAGVAQSPRYKIIEKRQSVAFWCNPISGHATLYWYQQILGQGPKLLIQFQNNGVVDDSQLPKDRFSAERLKGVDSTLKIQPAKLEDSAVYLCASRETPQGVYETQYFGPGTRLLVL.

The J gene is TRBJ1-5, the V gene TRBV6-5, with TRBD1 matching over 7 bases. V trimming: 5 bases; J trimming: 8 bases; junction bases outside the gene matches: 6. The CDR3 is made up of 13 amino acids. The germline V gene has CDR1 MNHEY and CDR2 SVGAGI. DNA of the CDR3: TGTGCCAGCAGTCCCGCAGGGGGTGAGCCCCAGCATTTT. Translating gives CASSPAGGEPQHF.

This chain joins TRBV2 and TRBJ2-1, with 7 bases aligning to TRBD2. The junction had 14 bases not matched to a gene; V was cut back by 7 bases and J by 8 bases. CDR3 length: 15 amino acids. CDR1 is SNHLY, CDR2 FYNNEI, per germline. CDR3 sequence reads: CASKGLDPREHEQFF. The CDR3 nucleotides read TGTGCCAGCAAAGGACTAGATCCCCGCGAGCATGAGCAGTTCTTC.

Only one count was recorded for this clone. This chain connects TRBV5-4 to TRBJ2-1; D is ambiguous. Per germline, CDR1 SGHNT and CDR2 YYREEE (reference sequence). Deletions cut 4 bases from V and 6 bases from J, with 8 bases between. There are 12 residues in the CDR3. CDR3 nucleotides: TGTGCCAGCAGCCCGGGTCCCAATGAGCAGTTCTTC. This encodes CASSPGPNEQFF. Using reference TRBV5-4 and TRBJ2-1 for the parts outside the CDR3, the full variable domain is ETGVTQSPTHLIKTRGQQVTLRCSSQSGHNTVSWYQQALGQGPQFIFQYYREEENGRGNFPPRFSGLQFPNYSSELNVNALELDDSALYLCASSPGPNEQFFGPGTRLTVL.

The chain has TRBV2 and TRBJ1-5; TRBD1 aligns across 9 bases. Germline assignment: CDR1 SNHLY and CDR2 FYNNEI. V was pared by 9 bases and J by 2 bases, with 5 bases of the junction left unmatched. This CDR3 is 14 amino acids long. The CDR3 DNA follows: TGTGCCAGTTGCCGGGACAGGGGCAATCAGCCCCAGCATTTT. Protein sequence: CASCRDRGNQPQHF.

The V call is TRBV3-1 (or the pseudogene TRBV3-2), the J call TRBJ1-2; no firm D call. Germline V gene data show CDR1 as LGHDT and CDR2 as YNNKEL (reference sequence). V lost 4 bases, J lost 3 bases, and 18 bases lay in between. The CDR3 covers 16 residues. CDR3 sequence (DNA): TGTGCCAGCAGCCTCTACCGCCTCGGGTCGGACTATGGCTACACCTTC. This codes for CASSLYRLGSDYGYTF.

The chain is built from TRBV4-2 and TRBJ2-1; no reliable D call. Germline CDR1 LGHNA, CDR2 YNFKEQ. CDR3 size: 14 residues. Trimming removed 0 bases from V and 10 bases from J, with 13 bases in between. Here the CDR3 reads CASSQDRSQREQFF. Written as DNA, the CDR3 is TGTGCCAGCAGCCAAGACCGGTCGCAGAGGGAGCAGTTCTTC.

The V and J genes are TRBV5-1 and TRBJ2-2; D call uncertain. V gave up 4 bases and J gave up 4 bases, with 11 bases separating them. The germline gives CDR1 SGHRS, CDR2 YFSETQ. The CDR3 is 14 residues long. The CDR3 here is CASSPLGATGELFF. The CDR3 DNA is TGCGCCAGCAGCCCCCTGGGCGCCACCGGGGAGCTGTTTTTT.

The gene calls are TRBV4-1 and TRBJ2-1; tentatively, D is TRBD2 (6 bases). The CDR3 runs 15 residues. Trimming stripped 0 bases from V and 6 bases from J, with 12 bases between. The germline CDR1 and CDR2 sequences are MGHRA and YSYEKL. The CDR3 DNA is TGCGCCAGCAGCCAAGATCGACTAGGCGGCAATGAGCAGTTCTTC. The encoded protein is CASSQDRLGGNEQFF.

The chain links TRBV9 to TRBJ2-3; 10 bases are a match to TRBD2. Trimming at V came to 3 bases and at J to 4 bases, leaving 8 bases not matched to a gene. The CDR3 extends over 16 amino acids. Germline V CDR1 and CDR2: SGDLS, YYNGEE. CDR3 bases: TGTGCCAGCAGCGCCGCTACTAGCGGGGAAGCAGATACGCAGTATTTT. Protein: CASSAATSGEADTQYF.

This clone came up a few times. The V gene is TRBV5-1, the J gene TRBJ2-5, with TRBD2 as a possible D gene (5 bases). Trimming cost V 0 bases and J 2 bases, with 14 bases left between them. The CDR3 covers 16 residues. Per germline, CDR1 SGHRS and CDR2 YFSETQ. CDR3 sequence (DNA): TGCGCCAGCAGCTTGGGAGGGTCAGGAGCACAAGAGACCCAGTACTTC. Translation gives CASSLGGSGAQETQYF.

The chain uses TRBV5-1 and TRBJ1-4; possible D gene TRBD1, 5 bases. Germline assignment: CDR1 SGHRS and CDR2 YFSETQ. CDR3 length: 14 residues. V lost 4 bases, J lost 0 bases, and 7 bases lay in between. The CDR3: CASSRGATNEKLFF. The DNA for the CDR3 is TGCGCCAGCAGCAGGGGTGCAACTAATGAAAAACTGTTTTTT. Together with reference TRBV5-1 and TRBJ1-4, the CDR3 gives the full variable domain: KAGVTQTPRYLIKTRGQQVTLSCSPISGHRSVSWYQQTPGQGLQFLFEYFSETQRNKGNFPGRFSGRQFSNSRSEMNVSTLELGDSALYLCASSRGATNEKLFFGSGTQLSVL.

The rearrangement joins TRBV11-3 to TRBJ2-3; D uncertain. The CDR3 covers 14 residues. Germline lookup yields CDR1 SGHNT and CDR2 YENEEA. Trimming stripped 0 bases from V and 4 bases from J, with 8 bases between. For the CDR3, the DNA is TGTGCCAGCAGCTTAGATCTTGGAGCAGATACGCAGTATTTT. Translation gives CASSLDLGADTQYF.

The chain has TRBV7-8 and TRBJ2-1, with D possibly matching TRBD2 (6 bases). Trimming pared 1 base from V and 6 bases from J, leaving 19 bases between. Germline loops: CDR1 SGHVS, CDR2 FQNEAQ. The CDR3 contains 17 residues. The CDR3 loop is CASSLVGGRPSPNEQFF. The CDR3 nucleotides read TGTGCCAGCAGCTTAGTAGGAGGGAGGCCCTCACCCAATGAGCAGTTCTTC.

The V call is TRBV5-1, the J call TRBJ2-5, with 14 nucleotides matching TRBD2. Germline trimming cut 0 bases from V and 11 bases from J; bases unmatched to any gene: 9. Germline V CDR1 and CDR2: SGHRS, YFSETQ. The CDR3 is made up of 16 amino acids. The chain's CDR3 is CASSLAAGTSGGPQYF. The CDR3 region has the DNA TGCGCCAGCAGCTTGGCCGCCGGGACTAGCGGGGGTCCTCAGTACTTC.

The V and J genes are TRBV7-2 and TRBJ2-7, with D perhaps TRBD2 (5 bases). The CDR3 is 13 amino acids. Per germline, CDR1 SGHTA and CDR2 FQGNSA. V was cut by 3 bases and J by 1 base, with 7 bases left in between. The CDR3 loop reads CASSFTGSYEQYF. In DNA form, the CDR3 reads TGTGCCAGCAGCTTCACGGGGTCCTACGAGCAGTACTTC.

Turning to this clone: The junction departs from germline at one end; a sequencing error may be responsible. The chain uses TRBV10-2 and TRBJ1-5; TRBD1 matches at 8 bases. Per germline, CDR1 WSHSY and CDR2 SAAADI. The CDR3 has 15 amino acids. The CDR3 region is CAGSKKQGDNQPQHF. The CDR3 region has the DNA TGCGCCGGCAGTAAGAAACAGGGGGACAATCAGCCCCAGCATTTT.

This CDR3 reads CASSPGQTTNEKLFF. CDR3 nucleotides: TGTGCCAGCAGCCCGGGACAGACAACTAATGAAAAACTGTTTTTT. V usage is TRBV6-4 and J usage is TRBJ1-4; the match to TRBD1 covers 7 bases. Germline V CDR1 and CDR2: MRHNA, SNTAGT. The CDR3 is 15 amino acids. V gave up 6 bases and J gave up 0 bases; unmatched junction bases: 4.

The genes are TRBV18 and TRBJ1-2, with 9 bases aligning to TRBD1. This CDR3 is 17 amino acids long. CDR1 and CDR2 (germline): KGHSH, LQKENI. Trimming took 2 bases from V and 2 from J; bases not matched to a gene: 9. CDR3 nucleotide sequence: TGTGCCAGCTCACCATCTAATACGGGACAGGGAAACTATGGCTACACCTTC. It is translated as CASSPSNTGQGNYGYTF.

This clone came up a few times. This chain uses TRBV7-9 with TRBJ1-2; the match to TRBD1 covers 7 bases. CDR1 is SEHNR and CDR2 is FQNEAQ in the germline V gene (reference sequence). V lost 5 bases to trimming and J lost 8 bases; unmatched junction nucleotides: 14. This CDR3 region has 15 residues. The CDR3 nucleotides are TGTGCCAGCAGCCCCGTTCGAACAGGGGCTATGGGCTACACCTTC. Translating it yields CASSPVRTGAMGYTF.

The chain joins TRBV10-2 to TRBJ2-7; D may be TRBD1 (6 bases). V was shortened by 8 bases and J by 0 bases, with 8 bases between the two germline ends. This CDR3 is 12 amino acids long. CDR1 is WSHSY, CDR2 SAAADI, per germline. The CDR3 DNA is TGCGCCAGCGGGGACAACTCCTACGAGCAGTACGTC. Translation: CASGDNSYEQYV.

V usage is TRBV7-2 and J usage is TRBJ1-4; D is possibly TRBD1 (6 bases). The CDR3 runs to 19 residues. V was clipped by 5 bases and J by 0 bases, with 22 bases between them. Germline V gene lookup returns CDR1 SGHTA and CDR2 FQGNSA. Here the CDR3 DNA reads TGTGCCAGCAGCCTCCCGGGCTGGGGGCCGGCGCCAACTAATGAAAAACTGTTTTTT. This codes for CASSLPGWGPAPTNEKLFF.

This clone was found once. The V call is TRBV6-5, the J call TRBJ1-1; possibly TRBD1 for D (6 bases). V lost 6 bases and J lost 5, with 16 bases in between. The CDR3 has 14 residues. Germline V gives CDR1 MNHEY, CDR2 SVGAGI. The CDR3 here is CASRPRGLRTEAFF. In DNA form, the CDR3 reads TGTGCCAGCAGGCCCAGGGGTTTGAGAACTGAAGCTTTCTTT.

This clone appeared once. The rearrangement uses TRBV19 and TRBJ2-2, with D perhaps matching TRBD1 (6 bases). CDR1 and CDR2 from the germline V gene are LNHDA and SQIVND (reference sequence). This CDR3 comprises 16 residues. Trimming took 2 bases from V and 1 from J, leaving 11 bases between them. CDR3 loop: CASSITGTQNTGELFF. In nucleotides, the CDR3 is TGTGCCAGTAGTATAACCGGGACACAGAACACCGGGGAGCTGTTTTTT.

The chain is built from TRBV5-1 and TRBJ1-1, with D unresolved. V shed 4 bases and J shed 8 bases, with 15 bases lying between them. The CDR3 extends over 13 amino acids. Germline CDR1 and CDR2: SGHRS and YFSETQ. CDR3 region: CASSSFGTGEAFF. The CDR3 region has the DNA TGCGCCAGCAGCAGTTTCGGTACGGGAGAAGCTTTCTTT.